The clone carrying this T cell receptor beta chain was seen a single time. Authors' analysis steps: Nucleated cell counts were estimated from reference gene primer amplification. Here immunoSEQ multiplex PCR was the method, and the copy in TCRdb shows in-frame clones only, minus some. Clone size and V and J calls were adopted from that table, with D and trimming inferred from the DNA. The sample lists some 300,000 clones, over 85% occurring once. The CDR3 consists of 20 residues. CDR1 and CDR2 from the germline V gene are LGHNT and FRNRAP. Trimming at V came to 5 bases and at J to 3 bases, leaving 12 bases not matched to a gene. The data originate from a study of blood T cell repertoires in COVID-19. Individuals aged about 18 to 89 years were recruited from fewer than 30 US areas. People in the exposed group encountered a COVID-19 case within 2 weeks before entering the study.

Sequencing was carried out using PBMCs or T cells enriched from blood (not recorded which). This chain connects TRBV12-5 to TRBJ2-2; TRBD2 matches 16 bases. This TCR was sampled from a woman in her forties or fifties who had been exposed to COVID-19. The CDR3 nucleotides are TGTGCTAGTGGTCCGGGACTAGCGGGGGGGCCCGGTATGTACACCGGGGAGCTGTTTTTT. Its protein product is CASGPGLAGGPGMYTGELFF. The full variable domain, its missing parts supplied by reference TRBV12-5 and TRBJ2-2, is DARVTQTPRHKVTEMGQEVTMRCQPILGHNTVFWYRQTMMQGLELLAYFRNRAPLDDSGMPKDRFSAEMPDATLATLKIQPSEPRDSAVYFCASGPGLAGGPGMYTGELFFGEGSRLTVL.